This TCR beta chain comes out of a study of blood T cell repertoires in COVID-19. Only in-frame clones appear in the TCRdb table, and some are missing; sequencing was by immunoSEQ multiplex PCR. Of about 110,000 clones in the sample, about 90% are singletons; the top ten hold under 3%. Sequences were obtained from peripheral blood. The TCR originated in a human donor in a cohort sampled during active COVID-19.

The CDR3 loop is CASSVDSMNTEAFF. CDR3 in DNA: TGTGCCAGTAGTGTTGACAGCATGAACACTGAAGCTTTCTTT. The chain joins TRBV19 to TRBJ1-1; perhaps TRBD1 as D (5 bases). The CDR3 consists of 14 residues. The germline gives CDR1 LNHDA, CDR2 SQIVND (reference sequence). V gave up 5 bases and J gave up 0 bases, with 10 bases separating them. Full variable domain (outside the CDR3, taken from reference TRBV19 and TRBJ1-1): DGGITQSPKYLFRKEGQNVTLSCEQNLNHDAMYWYRQDPGQGLRLIYYSQIVNDFQKGDIAEGYSVSREKKESFPLTVTSAQKNPTAFYLCASSVDSMNTEAFFGQGTRLTVV.